This entry concerns a single T cell receptor beta chain. Its antigen remains unidentified. This CDR3 is 12 amino acids long. V was pared by 6 bases and J by 6 bases, with 3 bases of the junction left unmatched. CDR1 and CDR2 (germline): LNHDA, SQIVND (reference sequence). The study ran its PCR with 60 Vbeta and 13 Jbeta primers. Sequencing was performed with immunoSEQ multiplex PCR; in TCRdb, only in-frame clones are kept and a portion is missing. The sample has about 110,000 clones, approximately 79% seen once; the top ten hold approximately 5.6%. This entry belongs to a study of cytomegalovirus exposure and HLA in healthy donors. The study's findings and limits: Reportedly, diagnosis of cytomegalovirus status by the classifier showed high specificity and sensitivity.

The sample taken for sequencing was PBMCs. The sequence came from a man aged 25 to 40 in good health and CMV-seropositive. This sequence joins TRBV19 and TRBJ2-7; 9 bases agree with TRBD1. Here the CDR3 reads CASRGDRAEQYF. Written as DNA, the CDR3 is TGTGCCAGTAGGGGGGACAGGGCCGAGCAGTACTTC.